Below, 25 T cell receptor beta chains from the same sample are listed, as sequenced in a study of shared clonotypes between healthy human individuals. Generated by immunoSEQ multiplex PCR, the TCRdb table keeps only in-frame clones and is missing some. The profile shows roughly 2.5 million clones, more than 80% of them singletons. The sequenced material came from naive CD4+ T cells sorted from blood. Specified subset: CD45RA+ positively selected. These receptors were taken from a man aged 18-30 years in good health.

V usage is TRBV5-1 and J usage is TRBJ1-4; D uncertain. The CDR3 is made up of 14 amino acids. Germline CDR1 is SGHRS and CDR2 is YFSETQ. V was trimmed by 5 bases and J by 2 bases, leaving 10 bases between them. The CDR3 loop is CASSPEGTNEKLFF. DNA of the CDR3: TGCGCCAGCAGTCCCGAGGGCACTAATGAAAAACTGTTTTTT.

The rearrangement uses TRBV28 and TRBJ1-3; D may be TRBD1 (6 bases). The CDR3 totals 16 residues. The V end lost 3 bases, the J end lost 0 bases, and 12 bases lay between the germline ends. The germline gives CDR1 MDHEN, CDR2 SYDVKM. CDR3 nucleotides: TGTGCCAGCAGTTTGCCCGGGGGCCGCTCTGGAAACACCATATATTTT. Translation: CASSLPGGRSGNTIYF.

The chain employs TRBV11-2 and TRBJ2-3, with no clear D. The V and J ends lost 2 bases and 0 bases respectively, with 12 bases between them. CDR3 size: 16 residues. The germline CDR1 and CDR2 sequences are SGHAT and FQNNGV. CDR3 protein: CASSLMAAISTDTQYF. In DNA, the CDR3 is TGTGCCAGCAGCTTAATGGCAGCCATTAGCACAGATACGCAGTATTTT.

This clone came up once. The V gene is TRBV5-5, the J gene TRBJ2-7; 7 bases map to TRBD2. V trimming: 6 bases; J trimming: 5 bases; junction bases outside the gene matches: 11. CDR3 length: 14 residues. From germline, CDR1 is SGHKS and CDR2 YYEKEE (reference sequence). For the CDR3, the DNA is TGTGCCAGCATCCATGAGGGAGGGAGGCACGAGCAGTACTTC. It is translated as CASIHEGGRHEQYF.

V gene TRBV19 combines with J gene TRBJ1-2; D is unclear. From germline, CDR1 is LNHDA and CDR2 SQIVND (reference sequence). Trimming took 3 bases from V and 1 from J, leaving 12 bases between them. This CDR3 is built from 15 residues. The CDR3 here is CASSIGVGSNYGYTF. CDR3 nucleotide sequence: TGTGCCAGTAGTATTGGGGTAGGAAGTAACTATGGCTACACCTTC.

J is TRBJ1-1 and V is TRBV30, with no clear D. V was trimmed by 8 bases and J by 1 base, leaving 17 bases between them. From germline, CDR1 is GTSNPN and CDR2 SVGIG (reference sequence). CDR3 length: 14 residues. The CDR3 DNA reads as TGTGCCACCAAAGTCCCAGGTCAGAACACTGAAGCTTTCTTT. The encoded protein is CATKVPGQNTEAFF.

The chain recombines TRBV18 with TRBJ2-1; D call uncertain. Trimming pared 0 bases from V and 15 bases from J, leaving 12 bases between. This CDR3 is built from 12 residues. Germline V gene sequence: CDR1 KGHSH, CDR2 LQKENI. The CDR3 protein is CASSPPSVLLFF. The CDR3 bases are TGTGCCAGCTCACCACCGTCCGTACTCCTGTTCTTC.

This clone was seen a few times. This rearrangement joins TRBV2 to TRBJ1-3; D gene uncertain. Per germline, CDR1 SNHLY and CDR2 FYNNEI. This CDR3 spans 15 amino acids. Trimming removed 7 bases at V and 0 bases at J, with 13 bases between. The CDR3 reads CASNSDGSSGNTIYF. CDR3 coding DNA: TGTGCCAGCAACTCGGACGGCAGCTCTGGAAACACCATATATTTT. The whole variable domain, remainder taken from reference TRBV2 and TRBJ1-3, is EPEVTQTPSHQVTQMGQEVILRCVPISNHLYFYWYRQILGQKVEFLVSFYNNEISEKSEIFDDQFSVERPDGSNFTLKIRSTKLEDSAMYFCASNSDGSSGNTIYFGEGSWLTVV.

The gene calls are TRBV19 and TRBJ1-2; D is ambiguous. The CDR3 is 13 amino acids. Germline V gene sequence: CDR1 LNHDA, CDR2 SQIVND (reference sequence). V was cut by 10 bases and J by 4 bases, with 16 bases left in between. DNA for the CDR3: TGTGCCAATACCGCTGAAGGCGGCTATGGCTACACCTTC. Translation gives CANTAEGGYGYTF.

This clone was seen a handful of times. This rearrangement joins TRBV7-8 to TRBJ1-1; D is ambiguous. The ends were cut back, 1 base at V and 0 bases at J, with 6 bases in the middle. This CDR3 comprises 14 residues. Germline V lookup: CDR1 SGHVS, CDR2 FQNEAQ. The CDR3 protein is CASSLDPLNTEAFF. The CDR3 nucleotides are TGTGCCAGCAGCTTAGACCCCTTGAACACTGAAGCTTTCTTT.

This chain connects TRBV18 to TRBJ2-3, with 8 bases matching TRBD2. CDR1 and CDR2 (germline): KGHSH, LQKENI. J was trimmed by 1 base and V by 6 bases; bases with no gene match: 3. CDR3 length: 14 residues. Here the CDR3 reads CASSGLGRTDTQYF. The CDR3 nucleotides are TGTGCCAGCTCGGGACTAGGACGCACAGATACGCAGTATTTT.

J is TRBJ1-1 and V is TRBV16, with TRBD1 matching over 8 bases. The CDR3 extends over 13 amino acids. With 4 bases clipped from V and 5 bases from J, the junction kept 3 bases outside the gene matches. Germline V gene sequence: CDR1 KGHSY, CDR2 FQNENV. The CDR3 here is CASSLWTGTEAFF. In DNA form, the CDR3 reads TGTGCCAGCAGCCTCTGGACAGGGACTGAAGCTTTCTTT. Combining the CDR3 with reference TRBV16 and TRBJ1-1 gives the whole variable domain GEEVAQTPKHLVRGEGQKAKLYCAPIKGHSYVFWYQQVLKNEFKFLISFQNENVFDETGMPKERFSAKCLPNSPCSLEIQATKLEDSAVYFCASSLWTGTEAFFGQGTRLTVV.

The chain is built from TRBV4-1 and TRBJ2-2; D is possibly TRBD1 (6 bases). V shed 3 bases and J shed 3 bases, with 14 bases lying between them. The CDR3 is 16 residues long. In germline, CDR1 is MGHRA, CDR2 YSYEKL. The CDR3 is CASSHSRTEYTGELFF. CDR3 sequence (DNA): TGCGCCAGCAGCCATTCGAGGACAGAATACACCGGGGAGCTGTTTTTT.

The CDR3 coding sequence is TGTGCCAGCAGTGAAATCGGAGCTTTCTTT. Translating gives CASSEIGAFF. The chain uses TRBV2 and TRBJ1-1; D is unresolved. CDR3 length: 10 amino acids. The germline gives CDR1 SNHLY, CDR2 FYNNEI. Trimming removed 2 bases at V and 10 bases at J, with 5 bases between.

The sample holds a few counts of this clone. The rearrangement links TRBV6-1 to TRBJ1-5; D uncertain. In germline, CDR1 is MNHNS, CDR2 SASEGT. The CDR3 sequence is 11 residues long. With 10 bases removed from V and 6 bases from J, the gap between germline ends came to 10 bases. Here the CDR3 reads CATDAGQPQHF. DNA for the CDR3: TGTGCCACGGACGCCGGTCAGCCCCAGCATTTT.

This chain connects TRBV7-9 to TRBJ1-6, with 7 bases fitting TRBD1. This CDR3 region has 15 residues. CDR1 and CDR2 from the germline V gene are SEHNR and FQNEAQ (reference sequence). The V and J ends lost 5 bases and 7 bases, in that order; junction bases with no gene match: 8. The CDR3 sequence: CASSRFRDSNSPLHF. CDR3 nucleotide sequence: TGTGCCAGCAGCCGATTTAGGGACAGCAATTCACCCCTCCACTTT. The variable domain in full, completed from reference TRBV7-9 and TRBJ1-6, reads DTGVSQNPRHKITKRGQNVTFRCDPISEHNRLYWYRQTLGQGPEFLTYFQNEAQLEKSRLLSDRFSAERPKGSFSTLEIQRTEQGDSAMYLCASSRFRDSNSPLHFGNGTRLTVT.

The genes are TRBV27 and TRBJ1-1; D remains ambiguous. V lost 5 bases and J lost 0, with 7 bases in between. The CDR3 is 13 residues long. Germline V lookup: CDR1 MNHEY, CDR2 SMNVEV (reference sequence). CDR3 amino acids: CASSKLMNTEAFF. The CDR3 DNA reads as TGTGCCAGCAGTAAGCTTATGAACACTGAAGCTTTCTTT.

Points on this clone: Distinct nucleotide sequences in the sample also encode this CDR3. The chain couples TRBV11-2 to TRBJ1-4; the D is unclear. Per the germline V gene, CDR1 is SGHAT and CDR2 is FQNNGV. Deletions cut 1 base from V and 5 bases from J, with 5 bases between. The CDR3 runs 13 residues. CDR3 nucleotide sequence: TGTGCCAGCAGCTTAGGTCTGAATGAAAAACTGTTTTTT. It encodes CASSLGLNEKLFF.

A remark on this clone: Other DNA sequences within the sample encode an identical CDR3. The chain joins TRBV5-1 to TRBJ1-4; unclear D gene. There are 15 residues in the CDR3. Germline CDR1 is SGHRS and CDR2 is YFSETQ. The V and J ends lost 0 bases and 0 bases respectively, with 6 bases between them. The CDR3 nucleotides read TGCGCCAGCAGCTTGGGGGGATCAACTAATGAAAAACTGTTTTTT. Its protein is CASSLGGSTNEKLFF.

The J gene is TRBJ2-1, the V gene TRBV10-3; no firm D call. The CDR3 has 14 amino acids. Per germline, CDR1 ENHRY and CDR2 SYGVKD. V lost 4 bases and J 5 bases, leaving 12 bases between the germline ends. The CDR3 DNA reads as TGTGCCATCAGTGGGAGAGAGTATCACAATGAGCAGTTCTTC. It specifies CAISGREYHNEQFF.

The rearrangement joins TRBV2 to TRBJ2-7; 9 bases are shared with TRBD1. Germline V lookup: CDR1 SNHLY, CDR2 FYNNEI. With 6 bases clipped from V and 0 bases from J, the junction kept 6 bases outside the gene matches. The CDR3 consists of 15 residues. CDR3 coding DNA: TGTGCCAGCAGGGGGGACAGGGCCAGCTCCTACGAGCAGTACTTC. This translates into CASRGDRASSYEQYF.

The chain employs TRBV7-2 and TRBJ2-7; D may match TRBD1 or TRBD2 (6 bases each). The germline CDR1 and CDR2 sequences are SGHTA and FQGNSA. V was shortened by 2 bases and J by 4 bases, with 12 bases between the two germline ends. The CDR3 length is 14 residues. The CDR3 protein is CASSLWTGAYEQYF. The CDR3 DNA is TGTGCCAGCAGCTTATGGACGGGGGCGTACGAGCAGTACTTC.

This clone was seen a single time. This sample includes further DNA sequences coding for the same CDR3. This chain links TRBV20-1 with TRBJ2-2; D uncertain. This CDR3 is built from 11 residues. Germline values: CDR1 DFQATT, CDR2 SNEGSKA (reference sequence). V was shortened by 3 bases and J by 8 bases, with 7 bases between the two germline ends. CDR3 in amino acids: CSASGPGELFF. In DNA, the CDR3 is TGCAGTGCTAGTGGCCCAGGGGAGCTGTTTTTT.

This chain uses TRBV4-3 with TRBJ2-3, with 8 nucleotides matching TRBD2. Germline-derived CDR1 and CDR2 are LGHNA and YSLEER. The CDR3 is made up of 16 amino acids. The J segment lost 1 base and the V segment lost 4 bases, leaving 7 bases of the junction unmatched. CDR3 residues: CASSRYDGGGTDTQYF. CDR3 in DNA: TGCGCCAGCAGCCGATATGACGGGGGGGGCACAGATACGCAGTATTTT.

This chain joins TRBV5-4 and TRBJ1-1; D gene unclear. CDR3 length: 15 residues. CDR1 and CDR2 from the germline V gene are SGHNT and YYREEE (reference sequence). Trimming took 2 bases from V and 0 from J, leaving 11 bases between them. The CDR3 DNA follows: TGTGCCAGCAGCTTTGACACGTCCATGAACACTGAAGCTTTCTTT. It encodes CASSFDTSMNTEAFF.